This TCR beta chain was profiled in a study of T cells after yellow fever vaccination. Turning to the study itself: SMART-Seq v4 Ultra Low Input prepared the low-cell-number fractions.

A remark on this clonotype: The antigen is not known.

General study results and limits: Although most clonotypes did not, a small share appeared in both CD4 and CD8 compartments. Contamination of FACS-sorted repertoires by abundant clonotypes from the bulk population could occur.

Universal primer sites and UMIs were introduced during 5'RACE template-switching synthesis of TCR cDNA. TCRdb processed the 5' RACE reads anew with MiXCR; each CDR3 protein has one entry. The top ten clones hold over 11% of a sample with nearly 550,000 distinct CDR3 sequences, less than 20% of them seen once. CDR3 length: 11 residues. Germline V CDR1 and CDR2: MNHEY, SVGAGI. V was shortened by 9 bases and J by 6 bases, with 12 bases between the two germline ends. This TCR derives from a man aged 25-40 years who received the YFV17D yellow fever vaccine. The sample here was PBMCs, taken 15 days after the yellow fever booster vaccination. The chain links TRBV6-5 to TRBJ2-7; no firm D call. The CDR3 sequence is CARGRWAEQYF. CDR3 DNA sequence: TGTGCCAGAGGCCGTTGGGCCGAGCAGTACTTC.